These 5 T cell receptor beta chains were sequenced from one sample in a study of response to subunit inactivated influenza vaccine. In TCRdb, the RT-PCR reads were re-called with MiXCR into one record per CDR3 protein. Of about 540,000 distinct CDR3 sequences in the sample, 11% to 15% were seen once. Source: PBMCs from blood, taken less than 13 days after vaccination. The source of these receptors is a middle-aged man who received an inactivated influenza vaccine.

This sequence joins TRBV6-2 or TRBV6-3 and TRBJ1-5; D gene unclear. The CDR3 runs to 14 residues. Germline values: CDR1 MNHEY, CDR2 SVGEGT. The V end was cut by 10 bases, the J end by 0 bases, with 13 bases between. CDR3 sequence (DNA): TGTGCCACCGCGTCTGGTTATAGCAATCAGCCCCAGCATTTT. Its protein is CATASGYSNQPQHF.

In its sample, this clonotype was seen many times. The chain has TRBV12-3 or TRBV12-4 and TRBJ2-1, with TRBD2 matching over 10 bases. The CDR3 loop spans 15 amino acids. V was pared by 6 bases and J by 8 bases, with 10 bases of the junction left unmatched. The CDR3 coding sequence is TGTGCCAGCAGACCACTAGCGGGGTCTACTGATGAGCAGTTCTTC. Its protein product is CASRPLAGSTDEQFF.

This clonotype was seen a handful of times. Here the CDR3 reads CASSLVVRSYNEQFF. The CDR3 DNA reads as TGTGCCAGCAGCTTAGTGGTACGATCCTACAATGAGCAGTTCTTC. V usage is TRBV7-2 and J usage is TRBJ2-1, with D uncertain. V gave up 1 base and J gave up 1 base, with 8 bases separating them. The CDR3 loop spans 15 amino acids. The germline V gene has CDR1 SGHTA and CDR2 FQGNSA.

This clonotype showed up just a few times. The rearrangement links TRBV7-2 to TRBJ2-7, with D perhaps TRBD1 or TRBD2 (5 bases each). The CDR3 covers 15 residues. Germline lookup yields CDR1 SGHTA and CDR2 FQGNSA. The V end was cut by 5 bases, the J end by 0 bases, with 14 bases between. CDR3 sequence: CASSPRGPSSYEQYF. The CDR3 region has the DNA TGTGCCAGCAGCCCGAGGGGACCCAGCTCCTACGAGCAGTACTTC.

This clonotype came up a few times. The gene calls are TRBV9 and TRBJ1-1; no clear D gene. V was shortened by 0 bases and J by 0 bases, with 9 bases between the two germline ends. The CDR3 length is 15 residues. Germline V CDR1 and CDR2: SGDLS, YYNGEE. CDR3 bases: TGTGCCAGCAGCGTAGGGCCGCTTATGAACACTGAAGCTTTCTTT. It encodes CASSVGPLMNTEAFF.